Below, one TCR beta chain is given with its context. This sample stems from a study of CD8 T cells in ankylosing spondylitis. CDR1 is SEHNR and CDR2 is FQNEAQ in the germline V gene (reference sequence). The CDR3 spans 15 residues. V gave up 1 base and J gave up 5 bases, with 14 bases separating them. TCRdb called the 5' RACE reads again in MiXCR, with one record for every CDR3 protein. The sample shows around 130,000 distinct CDR3 sequences, around 9.7% of them seen only once. Material for sequencing was blood, either unsorted or a sorted T cell fraction (not recorded which). The chain joins TRBV7-9 to TRBJ2-5, with no clear D. This receptor was taken from a male donor with ankylosing spondylitis or in good health (not recorded which). CDR3 DNA: TGTGCCAGCAGCTTAGACTCATTCGCCAGGGAGACCCAGTACTTC. This translates into CASSLDSFARETQYF.